There are a few counts of the clone carrying this T cell receptor (beta chain). The antigen is unknown. Via MiXCR, TCRdb re-called the 5' RACE reads, giving one row per CDR3 protein. The sample holds just under 600,000 distinct CDR3 sequences, roughly 14% seen once. This record comes from a study of T cells after yellow fever vaccination. V lost 7 bases and J 2 bases, leaving 18 bases between the germline ends. From germline, CDR1 is SGHRS and CDR2 YFSETQ. This CDR3 spans 16 amino acids. Points from the study as a whole: Post-booster repertoires again held most primary-vaccination clones (roughly 95% CD4, roughly 89% CD8). Clonotypes found in both CD4 and CD8 compartments made up a small share. The study noted that FACS-sorted repertoires could contain abundant clonotypes contaminating from the bulk population. Weaker, the secondary response had a peak occurring faster, on day 5 versus 15.

This sequence joins TRBV5-1 and TRBJ2-2, with D possibly TRBD2 on 6 matching bases. This material consisted of PBMCs, taken on the day of the yellow fever booster vaccination. The receptor comes from a man in his thirties or forties who received the YFV17D yellow fever vaccine. The CDR3 loop reads CASGFGAGPNTGELFF. CDR3 DNA sequence: TGCGCCAGCGGATTTGGGGCGGGACCCAACACCGGGGAGCTGTTTTTT. The full variable domain, completed using reference TRBV5-1 and TRBJ2-2, is KAGVTQTPRYLIKTRGQQVTLSCSPISGHRSVSWYQQTPGQGLQFLFEYFSETQRNKGNFPGRFSGRQFSNSRSEMNVSTLELGDSALYLCASGFGAGPNTGELFFGEGSRLTVL.